The entry below describes one T cell receptor beta chain. No antigen is known for it. The J segment lost 6 bases and the V segment lost 1 base, leaving 7 bases of the junction unmatched. CDR1 is LGHNA and CDR2 is YNFKEQ in the germline V gene. The CDR3 totals 16 residues. TCRdb re-called the 5' RACE reads with MiXCR, one entry per CDR3 protein. This sample has about 510,000 distinct CDR3 sequences, with about a fifth found just once. This entry comes from a study of T cells after yellow fever vaccination. Background on the study: Fractions of limited cellularity were prepared by means of SMART-Seq v4 Ultra Low Input. Whole-study results and caveats: Subsequent to the booster, the majority of primary-vaccination clones reappeared (96% CD4, approximately 85% CD8).

The sequencing here drew on PBMCs, taken 21 days after the first yellow fever vaccination. The clonotype was recovered from a young man who received the YFV17D yellow fever vaccine. The chain couples TRBV4-2 to TRBJ2-1, with 9 positions matching TRBD2. The CDR3 is CASSQGVLAGSNEQFF. CDR3 sequence (DNA): TGTGCCAGCAGCCAAGGCGTGCTAGCGGGGAGCAATGAGCAGTTCTTC.